A single sample is the source of the 28 T cell receptor beta chains below, sequenced in a study of blood T cell repertoires in COVID-19. The protocol was immunoSEQ multiplex PCR, while the TCRdb copy is restricted to in-frame clones and leaves out a portion. The data show approximately 150,000 clones, 85% seen once. What was sequenced was PBMCs or T cells enriched from blood (not recorded which). Receptors originate from a woman in her thirties or forties who had recovered from COVID-19.

The chain recombines TRBV3-1 (or the pseudogene TRBV3-2) with TRBJ2-5; perhaps TRBD2 as D (5 bases). CDR3 length: 14 amino acids. Trimming shortened V by 1 base and J by 9 bases, and 15 bases separated the two germline ends. Looked up from germline, CDR1 is LGHDT and CDR2 is YNNKEL (reference sequence). CDR3: CASSQVRGNLAQYF. Written as DNA, the CDR3 is TGTGCCAGCAGCCAAGTCCGGGGTAATTTGGCCCAGTACTTC.

This rearrangement joins TRBV14 to TRBJ2-5; 8 bases are a match to TRBD1. The CDR3 is made up of 15 amino acids. The germline CDR1 and CDR2 sequences are SGHDN and FVKESK. With 0 bases clipped from V and 5 bases from J, the junction kept 5 bases outside the gene matches. The CDR3 protein is CASSQDRGLWETQYF. CDR3 nucleotides: TGTGCCAGCAGCCAAGACAGGGGGCTTTGGGAGACCCAGTACTTC.

This clone was seen more than once but under ten times. The rearrangement uses TRBV5-6 and TRBJ2-7; 9 bases are shared with TRBD1. After removal of 5 bases from V and 0 bases from J, the junction contained 9 bases not matched to a gene. The CDR3 is 16 residues long. The germline gives CDR1 SGHDT, CDR2 YYEEEE. The CDR3 nucleotides read TGTGCCAGCAGTCGCATCCGGGACAGGGTCTCCTACGAGCAGTACTTC. This gives the protein CASSRIRDRVSYEQYF.

This sequence joins TRBV5-1 and TRBJ1-2, with D possibly being TRBD1 (6 bases). The V end lost 4 bases, the J end lost 4 bases, and 8 bases lay between the germline ends. Germline CDR1 reads SGHRS; CDR2 reads YFSETQ. The length of the CDR3 is 12 residues. This chain's CDR3 is CASSKDSYGYTF. CDR3 bases: TGCGCCAGCAGCAAGGACAGCTATGGCTACACCTTC.

The V gene is TRBV7-8, the J gene TRBJ2-7; TRBD1 matches 9 bases. Germline values: CDR1 SGHVS, CDR2 FQNEAQ. V dropped 0 bases and J dropped 5; count of bases not matched to a gene: 11. The CDR3 has 17 amino acids. The chain's CDR3 is CASSLARFGTGKNEQYF. CDR3 DNA: TGTGCCAGCAGCTTAGCGAGGTTCGGGACAGGGAAGAACGAGCAGTACTTC.

The chain has TRBV2 and TRBJ2-5; 8 bases map to TRBD2. This CDR3 has 16 amino acids. V lost 6 bases and J lost 5; bases outside the gene matches: 14. The germline gives CDR1 SNHLY, CDR2 FYNNEI. The CDR3: CASREKLAGGGETQYF. The CDR3 nucleotides are TGTGCCAGCAGAGAGAAACTGGCGGGGGGAGGGGAGACCCAGTACTTC.

The V and J genes are TRBV5-8 and TRBJ1-6, with 11 bases aligning to TRBD1. With 4 bases clipped from V and 8 bases from J, the junction kept 5 bases outside the gene matches. CDR1 and CDR2 from the germline V gene are SGHTS and YDEGEE. CDR3 length: 15 amino acids. CDR3 bases: TGTGCCAGCAGCCGAGGACAGGGGGCACATTCACCCCTCCACTTT. Translating it yields CASSRGQGAHSPLHF.

In its sample, this clone was seen once. The chain carries TRBV7-9 and TRBJ2-5; 13 positions agree with TRBD2. The CDR3 contains 17 residues. V dropped 5 bases and J dropped 5; count of bases not matched to a gene: 11. Germline V CDR1 and CDR2: SEHNR, FQNEAQ (reference sequence). The CDR3 DNA sequence: TGTGCCAGCAGCCCCGGACTAGCGGGGGTAGGAATGGAGACCCAGTACTTC. This sequence encodes CASSPGLAGVGMETQYF.

Points on this clone: Compared with germline, one end of the junction differs, possibly owing to a read error. This sequence joins TRBV7-9 and TRBJ2-7; the match to TRBD2 covers 10 bases. CDR3 length: 13 residues. Germline V CDR1 and CDR2: SEHNR, FQNEAQ (reference sequence). The CDR3 DNA is TGTGCCAGCAGCCTAGCGGGAGCTCACGAGCAGTACTTC. Encoded protein: CASSLAGAHEQYF.

V gene TRBV7-9 combines with J gene TRBJ1-2; D might be TRBD1 (5 bases). The CDR3 runs to 15 residues. V was clipped by 3 bases and J by 4 bases, with 15 bases between them. CDR1 SEHNR and CDR2 FQNEAQ come from the germline V gene (reference sequence). CDR3 protein: CASSFPIGGSYGYTF. The CDR3, as DNA: TGTGCCAGCAGCTTCCCCATCGGGGGTAGCTATGGCTACACCTTC.

This chain connects TRBV6-6 to TRBJ1-2; 7 bases fit TRBD1. The trim removed 5 bases at V and 8 bases at J, leaving 17 bases unmatched. This CDR3 has 16 amino acids. CDR1 and CDR2 (germline): MNHNY, SVGAGI (reference sequence). CDR3 DNA: TGTGCCAGCAGTACTACAGGGGAAGGAGGCTCTGGAGGCTACACCTTC. Translation gives CASSTTGEGGSGGYTF.

This chain connects TRBV5-4 to TRBJ2-1, with D unclear. The CDR3 is made up of 13 amino acids. Deletions cut 1 base from V and 12 bases from J, with 14 bases between. From germline, CDR1 is SGHNT and CDR2 YYREEE (reference sequence). This chain's CDR3 is CASSLRVISWQFF. The CDR3 region has the DNA TGTGCCAGCAGCTTGCGCGTAATTAGTTGGCAGTTCTTC.

The rearrangement joins TRBV12-3 or TRBV12-4 to TRBJ1-2; D call uncertain. The germline V and J ends were trimmed by 3 bases and 4 bases, with 9 bases remaining between them. CDR3 length: 13 residues. CDR3 sequence reads: CASSLGSGYGYTF. In DNA, the CDR3 is TGTGCCAGCAGTTTGGGCTCAGGCTATGGCTACACCTTC.

CDR3 residues: CAIRDTGENTEAFF. For the CDR3, the DNA is TGTGCCATCAGGGATACAGGAGAGAACACTGAAGCTTTCTTT. The V call is TRBV10-3, the J call TRBJ1-1; D perhaps matches TRBD1 (5 bases). In germline, CDR1 is ENHRY, CDR2 SYGVKD. This CDR3 is built from 14 residues. Trimming took 6 bases from V and 1 from J, leaving 12 bases between them.

This clone was seen more than once but under ten times. In DNA, the CDR3 is TGTGCCAGCAGTTATACGAGGGGGAGGGGAAGCTATGGCTACACCTTC. Its protein product is CASSYTRGRGSYGYTF. The V and J genes are TRBV6-5 and TRBJ1-2; possibly TRBD1 for D (6 bases). The CDR3 is 16 amino acids. From germline, CDR1 is MNHEY and CDR2 SVGAGI. Trimming left V 3 bases short and J 4 bases short, with 18 bases between.

The chain is built from TRBV11-2 and TRBJ2-1; no definite D call. The CDR3 spans 12 residues. CDR1 and CDR2 from the germline V gene are SGHAT and FQNNGV. The V and J ends lost 6 bases and 7 bases respectively, with 10 bases between them. In DNA, the CDR3 is TGTGCCAGCAGTCTCACTATAAATGAGCAGTTCTTC. Translated, it gives CASSLTINEQFF.

The J gene is TRBJ1-1, the V gene TRBV12-3 or TRBV12-4, with 7 positions matching TRBD1. The CDR3 extends over 12 amino acids. Losses at the gene ends were 5 bases for V and 6 bases for J; bases not matched to a gene: 3. In DNA, the CDR3 is TGTGCCAGCAGTCTTGGACAGGCTGAAGCTTTCTTT. It specifies CASSLGQAEAFF.

This clone was seen more than once but under ten times. The chain employs TRBV6-4 and TRBJ1-1, with D maybe TRBD1 (6 bases). This CDR3 contains 13 residues. With 6 bases removed from V and 1 base from J, the gap between germline ends came to 9 bases. CDR1 MRHNA and CDR2 SNTAGT come from the germline V gene. The CDR3 DNA sequence: TGTGCCAGCAGAACACAGGGGAACACTGAAGCTTTCTTT. Translation: CASRTQGNTEAFF.

This chain joins TRBV9 and TRBJ2-7, with D tentatively TRBD1 (6 bases). Trimming stripped 3 bases from V and 4 bases from J, with 14 bases between. The CDR3 runs 14 residues. Germline assignment: CDR1 SGDLS and CDR2 YYNGEE. The CDR3 here is CASSAAGQTYEQYF. DNA of the CDR3: TGTGCCAGCAGCGCCGCCGGACAGACTTACGAGCAGTACTTC.

The gene calls are TRBV3-1 (or the pseudogene TRBV3-2) and TRBJ2-5, with TRBD1 identical over 12 bases. Germline V lookup: CDR1 LGHDT, CDR2 YNNKEL (reference sequence). The CDR3 has 15 amino acids. J lost 5 bases, V lost 7 bases, and 8 bases had no gene match. CDR3 sequence: CASTKRDRGRETQYF. For the CDR3, the DNA is TGTGCCAGCACCAAGAGGGACAGGGGGCGGGAGACCCAGTACTTC.

This clone was recorded only once. The chain uses TRBV5-1 and TRBJ2-3; 7 positions match TRBD1. CDR1 SGHRS and CDR2 YFSETQ come from the germline V gene. The CDR3 runs to 15 residues. The trim removed 1 base at V and 8 bases at J, leaving 10 bases unmatched. CDR3: CASSLNRQGRSTQYF. The CDR3 region has the DNA TGCGCCAGCAGCTTGAATAGACAGGGTAGGAGTACGCAGTATTTT.

V usage is TRBV11-3 and J usage is TRBJ1-5; 8 nucleotides line up with TRBD1. CDR3 size: 13 residues. The V and J ends lost 8 bases and 7 bases, in that order; junction bases with no gene match: 7. Germline assignment: CDR1 SGHNT and CDR2 YENEEA. In nucleotides, the CDR3 is TGTGCCAGCTATGGACAGGGTTGGCAGCCCCAGCATTTT. This codes for CASYGQGWQPQHF.

V gene TRBV5-1 combines with J gene TRBJ1-3, with D maybe TRBD1 (6 bases). The CDR3 runs 15 residues. The germline V gene has CDR1 SGHRS and CDR2 YFSETQ. The V gene lost 1 base and the J gene lost 4 bases, with 12 bases spanning the gap. The CDR3 region has the DNA TGCGCCAGCAGCTTGTCATGGGGACAAGGAAACACCATATATTTT. Its protein product is CASSLSWGQGNTIYF.

J is TRBJ1-3 and V is TRBV4-1; D call uncertain. V lost 1 base to trimming and J lost 8 bases, with 12 bases between them. The germline V gene has CDR1 MGHRA and CDR2 YSYEKL. The CDR3 has 14 amino acids. The DNA for the CDR3 is TGCGCCAGCAGCCAAGGCGGGAGGTTGGACACCATATATTTT. This sequence encodes CASSQGGRLDTIYF.

The chain employs TRBV6-6 and TRBJ2-7, with TRBD2 as a possible D gene (5 bases). V lost 4 bases, J lost 2 bases, and 9 bases lay in between. CDR1 and CDR2 from the germline V gene are MNHNY and SVGAGI (reference sequence). The CDR3 consists of 13 residues. The CDR3 here is CASSSGWTYEQYF. In DNA form, the CDR3 reads TGTGCCAGCAGTTCGGGATGGACCTACGAGCAGTACTTC.

The chain combines TRBV7-8 with TRBJ2-3; D might be TRBD2 (5 bases). CDR1 is SGHVS and CDR2 is FQNEAQ in the germline V gene. The V end lost 4 bases, the J end lost 0 bases, and 14 bases lay between the germline ends. This CDR3 is 16 amino acids long. CDR3 sequence reads: CASSYDRGESTDTQYF. CDR3 nucleotide sequence: TGTGCCAGCAGCTACGACCGGGGTGAGAGCACAGATACGCAGTATTTT.

The V gene is TRBV16, the J gene TRBJ2-1, with D possibly being TRBD1 (5 bases). Germline CDR1 and CDR2: KGHSY and FQNENV. CDR3 size: 16 residues. Between the trimmed V and J ends, which lost 0 bases and 5 bases, there was a span of 14 bases. DNA of the CDR3: TGTGCCAGCAGCCAATCGTTCAGGGCAGTCGACAATGAGCAGTTCTTC. Residues: CASSQSFRAVDNEQFF. The complete variable domain, with remaining parts taken from reference TRBV16 and TRBJ2-1, reads GEEVAQTPKHLVRGEGQKAKLYCAPIKGHSYVFWYQQVLKNEFKFLISFQNENVFDETGMPKERFSAKCLPNSPCSLEIQATKLEDSAVYFCASSQSFRAVDNEQFFGPGTRLTVL.

This chain joins TRBV4-2 and TRBJ1-1, with no clear D. The germline V gene encodes CDR1 LGHNA and CDR2 YNFKEQ. V dropped 4 bases and J dropped 1 base, with 13 bases sitting between them. The CDR3 is made up of 15 amino acids. The CDR3 DNA is TGTGCCAGCAGCCCGCGGGTTTTTGGGAACACTGAAGCTTTCTTT. Its translation is CASSPRVFGNTEAFF.